This passage covers 12 T cell receptor beta chains from one sample sequenced in a study of blood T cell repertoires in COVID-19. Clones were sequenced by immunoSEQ multiplex PCR, and TCRdb holds only the in-frame ones, with some missing. The sample holds about 240,000 clones, about four fifths seen once. Source material: peripheral blood. Receptor source: a woman between 18 and 30 years old with acute or convalescent COVID-19.

This clone was seen a single time. J is TRBJ1-1 and V is TRBV5-5; 8 bases are a match to TRBD1. The junction had 7 bases not matched to a gene; V was cut back by 4 bases and J by 2 bases. CDR1 and CDR2 from the germline V gene are SGHKS and YYEKEE (reference sequence). The CDR3 length is 15 residues. The CDR3 region is CASSPVDRDNTEAFF. The CDR3 nucleotides read TGTGCCAGCAGCCCGGTGGACAGGGACAACACTGAAGCTTTCTTT.

The chain joins TRBV6-5 to TRBJ1-2, with TRBD1 as a possible D gene (6 bases). V lost 7 bases, J lost 8 bases, and 14 bases lay in between. Germline V gives CDR1 MNHEY, CDR2 SVGAGI. The CDR3 loop spans 12 amino acids. CDR3 region: CASTPGARGYTF. CDR3 coding DNA: TGTGCCAGCACCCCAGGGGCACGGGGCTACACCTTC.

The table lists this clone with a count of one. The V and J genes are TRBV28 and TRBJ2-7; 8 bases match TRBD1. Losses at the gene ends were 5 bases for V and 0 bases for J; bases not matched to a gene: 9. The CDR3 loop spans 16 amino acids. CDR1 is MDHEN, CDR2 SYDVKM, per germline. In DNA, the CDR3 is TGTGCCAGCAGTCCCTCCCCGGGACAGGTCTCCTACGAGCAGTACTTC. Its protein product is CASSPSPGQVSYEQYF.

The CDR3 sequence is CASSLRGSYNSPLHF. In nucleotides, the CDR3 is TGTGCCAGCAGCTTAAGGGGCTCCTATAATTCACCCCTCCACTTT. The genes are TRBV7-2 and TRBJ1-6; TRBD1 might be the D (5 bases). CDR1 and CDR2 from the germline V gene are SGHTA and FQGNSA. CDR3 size: 15 residues. Trimming pared 2 bases from V and 0 bases from J, leaving 5 bases between.

The chain carries TRBV18 and TRBJ2-7; D may be TRBD2 (6 bases). Trimming stripped 3 bases from V and 5 bases from J, with 14 bases between. The CDR3 runs 14 residues. Germline V gives CDR1 KGHSH, CDR2 LQKENI. The CDR3 DNA follows: TGTGCCAGCTCACCGGTTTCCGGGAGTGACGAGCAGTACTTC. Translation: CASSPVSGSDEQYF.

V usage is TRBV7-6 and J usage is TRBJ1-3; TRBD1 aligns across 7 bases. The CDR3 consists of 13 residues. The V segment lost 3 bases and the J segment 7 bases; nucleotides outside the gene matches: 3. CDR1 and CDR2 (germline): SGHVS, FNYEAQ. CDR3 residues: CASSLTGINTIYF. DNA of the CDR3: TGTGCCAGCAGCTTGACAGGGATCAACACCATATATTTT.

This clone has just a few counts. The V call is TRBV30, the J call TRBJ2-1; TRBD1 is a possible D gene (6 bases). Germline V CDR1 and CDR2: GTSNPN, SVGIG (reference sequence). With 5 bases removed from V and 0 bases from J, the gap between germline ends came to 11 bases. The CDR3 loop spans 14 amino acids. The CDR3 bases are TGTGCCTGGGCGCAGGGGCACTCCTACAATGAGCAGTTCTTC. It yields the protein CAWAQGHSYNEQFF.

The genes are TRBV14 and TRBJ1-1; 8 nucleotides line up with TRBD1. Germline assignment: CDR1 SGHDN and CDR2 FVKESK. The CDR3 extends over 15 amino acids. V trimming: 1 base; J trimming: 0 bases; junction bases outside the gene matches: 1. DNA of the CDR3: TGTGCCAGCAGCCAAGGCAGGGGGCTGAACACTGAAGCTTTCTTT. It is translated as CASSQGRGLNTEAFF.

The sample holds one count of this clone. This chain uses TRBV30 with TRBJ2-7; TRBD2 aligns across 8 bases. With V trimmed by 0 bases and J by 6 bases, 10 bases remained unmatched. Germline assignment: CDR1 GTSNPN and CDR2 SVGIG (reference sequence). The CDR3 is 15 residues long. This chain's CDR3 is CAWSVSPGGRTEQYF. The CDR3, as DNA: TGTGCCTGGAGTGTAAGTCCGGGAGGGCGTACCGAGCAGTACTTC.

Concerning this clone itself: Since a much larger clone is just one base distant, this may be a read error. The chain couples TRBV3-1 (or the pseudogene TRBV3-2) to TRBJ2-7; 13 bases agree with TRBD2. Germline V CDR1 and CDR2: LGHDT, YNNKEL (reference sequence). Unmatched junction bases numbered 2, after V lost 4 bases and J lost 2 bases. The CDR3 runs to 15 residues. The CDR3 sequence is CASSRGLAGAYEQYF. The CDR3 coding sequence is TGTGCCAGCAGCCGTGGACTAGCGGGAGCCTACGAGCAGTACTTC.

This chain links TRBV5-1 with TRBJ1-6; TRBD1 aligns across 7 bases. CDR1 SGHRS and CDR2 YFSETQ come from the germline V gene. The ends lost 0 bases at V and 5 bases at J; junction bases unmatched: 2. The CDR3 covers 15 residues. CDR3 DNA: TGCGCCAGCAGCTTGGAGGGACAGAATAATTCACCCCTCCACTTT. As protein: CASSLEGQNNSPLHF.

The V gene is TRBV5-1, the J gene TRBJ2-1; 10 bases align to TRBD2. Germline CDR1 is SGHRS and CDR2 is YFSETQ. CDR3 size: 15 residues. The V segment lost 0 bases and the J segment 7 bases; nucleotides outside the gene matches: 4. The CDR3 here is CASSLAASGSNEQFF. In DNA form, the CDR3 reads TGCGCCAGCAGCTTGGCGGCTAGCGGGAGTAATGAGCAGTTCTTC. Variable domain in full (rest from reference TRBV5-1 and TRBJ2-1): KAGVTQTPRYLIKTRGQQVTLSCSPISGHRSVSWYQQTPGQGLQFLFEYFSETQRNKGNFPGRFSGRQFSNSRSEMNVSTLELGDSALYLCASSLAASGSNEQFFGPGTRLTVL.